This T cell receptor beta chain was captured in a study of blood T cell repertoires in COVID-19. For the study at large: COVID-19 samples from acute and convalescent phases originated in the United States, Italy and Spain. In each case, the material was cDNA or gDNA derived from T cells, B-cell-depleted T cells, or PBMCs.

In assigning cohorts, the study relied on participant-reported clinical history. Here immunoSEQ multiplex PCR was the method, and the copy in TCRdb shows in-frame clones only, minus some. The sample has roughly 230,000 clones, approximately 83% seen once; the top ten hold more than 3%. There are 15 residues in the CDR3. Germline assignment: CDR1 SGHNT and CDR2 YYREEE (reference sequence). With V trimmed by 6 bases and J by 7 bases, 13 bases remained unmatched. The gene calls are TRBV5-4 and TRBJ2-1; 7 bases align to TRBD1. Sequenced input: PBMCs or T cells enriched from blood (not recorded which). The origin of this receptor is a man aged 45-60 years who had recovered from COVID-19. CDR3 loop: CASNSGRGRRNEQFF. CDR3 nucleotides: TGTGCCAGCAATAGTGGAAGGGGGCGCCGGAATGAGCAGTTCTTC.